These 5 T cell receptor beta chains came from one sample sequenced in a study of blood T cell repertoires in COVID-19. Libraries were prepared by immunoSEQ multiplex PCR; TCRdb keeps only in-frame clonotypes and omits some of them. The sample carries more than 35,000 clones, 70% to 90% recorded once. Sequenced: peripheral blood. The receptors come from a man aged 70 or older with active COVID-19.

The rearrangement links TRBV10-3 to TRBJ1-1; the match to TRBD1 covers 9 bases. V lost 2 bases to trimming and J lost 7 bases; unmatched junction nucleotides: 8. The V gene's germline CDR1 is ENHRY and CDR2 SYGVKD. The CDR3 totals 15 residues. In DNA form, the CDR3 reads TGTGCCATCAGTGAGCAGACAGGGGGTGACCGTGAAGCTTTCTTT. It encodes CAISEQTGGDREAFF.

The chain recombines TRBV9 with TRBJ2-7; TRBD1 matches at 7 bases. The CDR3 sequence is 15 residues long. Germline lookup yields CDR1 SGDLS and CDR2 YYNGEE. J gave up 0 bases and V 4 bases, and 7 bases lay outside the gene matches. The CDR3 sequence is CASSPGGRSSYEQYF. In nucleotides, the CDR3 is TGTGCCAGCAGCCCAGGGGGACGGAGCTCCTACGAGCAGTACTTC.

This chain connects TRBV4-1 to TRBJ1-3; possibly TRBD1 for D (6 bases). Germline V gives CDR1 MGHRA, CDR2 YSYEKL. The CDR3 has 16 amino acids. Trimming removed 0 bases at V and 1 base at J, with 10 bases between. CDR3 DNA sequence: TGCGCCAGCAGCCAAGACCAGGGACATTCTGGAAACACCATATATTTT. The encoded protein is CASSQDQGHSGNTIYF.

The chain has TRBV24-1 and TRBJ1-5; no firm D call. The germline V gene has CDR1 KGHDR and CDR2 SFDVKD. Trimming cost V 5 bases and J 3 bases, with 10 bases left between them. CDR3 size: 14 residues. The CDR3 spells CATSGTEPNQPQHF. Here the CDR3 DNA reads TGTGCCACCAGTGGAACAGAACCCAATCAGCCCCAGCATTTT.

The V call is TRBV6-1, the J call TRBJ2-1; D perhaps matches TRBD1 (5 bases). The CDR3 is made up of 14 amino acids. Between the trimmed V and J ends, which lost 7 bases and 0 bases, there was a span of 10 bases. Per the germline V gene, CDR1 is MNHNS and CDR2 is SASEGT. The CDR3 sequence: CASKRDSSYNEQFF. The CDR3 DNA follows: TGTGCCAGCAAACGCGACAGCTCCTACAATGAGCAGTTCTTC.